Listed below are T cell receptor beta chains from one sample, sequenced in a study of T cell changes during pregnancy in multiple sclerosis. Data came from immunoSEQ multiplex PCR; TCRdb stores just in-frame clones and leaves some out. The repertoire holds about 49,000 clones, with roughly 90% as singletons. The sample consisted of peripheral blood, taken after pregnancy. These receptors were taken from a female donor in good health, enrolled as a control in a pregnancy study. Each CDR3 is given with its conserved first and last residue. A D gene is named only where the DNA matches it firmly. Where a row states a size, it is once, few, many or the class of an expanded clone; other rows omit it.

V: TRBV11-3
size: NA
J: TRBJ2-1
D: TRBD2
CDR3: CASSQTTSGGGEQFF
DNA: TGTGCCAGCAGCCAGACGACTAGCGGGGGAGGAGAGCAGTTCTTC

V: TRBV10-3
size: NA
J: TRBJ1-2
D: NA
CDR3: CAISPGRQGPNYGYTF
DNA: TGTGCCATCAGCCCGGGGAGGCAGGGCCCTAACTATGGCTACACCTTC

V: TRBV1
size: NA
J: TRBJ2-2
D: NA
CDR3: CTSGQECLAGGRPGELFF
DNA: TGCACCAGCGGCCAAGAATGTTTGGCGGGGGGGCGACCCGGGGAGCTGTTTTTT

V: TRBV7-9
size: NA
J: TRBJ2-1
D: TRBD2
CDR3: CASSYSGGSGVF
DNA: TGTGCCAGCAGCTATTCTGGCGGGAGTGGAGTCTTC

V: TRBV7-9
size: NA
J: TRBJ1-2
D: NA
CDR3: CASSSQGQGNYGYTF
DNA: TGTGCCAGCAGCTCCCAAGGGCAGGGGAACTATGGCTACACCTTC

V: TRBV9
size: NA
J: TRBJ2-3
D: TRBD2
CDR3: CASSLPRAAGGTDTQYF
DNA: TGTGCCAGCAGCCTGCCAAGAGCAGCGGGAGGCACAGATACGCAGTATTTT

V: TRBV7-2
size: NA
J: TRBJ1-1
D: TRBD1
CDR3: CASSSQGGGAFF
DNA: TGTGCCAGCAGCTCACAGGGGGGGGGAGCTTTCTTT

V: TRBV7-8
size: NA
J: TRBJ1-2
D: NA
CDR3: CASSLTDYGYTF
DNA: TGTGCCAGCAGCCTCACAGATTATGGCTACACCTTC

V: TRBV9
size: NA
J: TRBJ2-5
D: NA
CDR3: CASSVAWEASETQYF
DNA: TGTGCCAGCAGCGTAGCCTGGGAGGCGTCGGAGACCCAGTACTTC

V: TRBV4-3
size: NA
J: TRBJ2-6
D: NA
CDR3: CASSETGSSGANVLTF
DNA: TGCGCCAGCAGCGAAACAGGGAGCTCTGGGGCCAACGTCCTGACTTTC

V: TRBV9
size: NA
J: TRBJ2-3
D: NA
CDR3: CASSVLSPDTQYF
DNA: TGTGCCAGCAGCGTATTAAGCCCAGATACGCAGTATTTT

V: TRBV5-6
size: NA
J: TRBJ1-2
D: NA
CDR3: CASSVSTNYGYTF
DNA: TGTGCCAGCAGCGTCAGTACTAACTATGGCTACACCTTC

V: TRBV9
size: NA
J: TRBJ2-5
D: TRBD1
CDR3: CASSVERGPQETQYF
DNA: TGTGCCAGCAGCGTAGAAAGGGGGCCCCAAGAGACCCAGTACTTC

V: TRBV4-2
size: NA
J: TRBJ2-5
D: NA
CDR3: CASSQEPWSGSPETQYF
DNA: TGTGCCAGCAGCCAAGAACCCTGGAGCGGTTCTCCGGAGACCCAGTACTTC

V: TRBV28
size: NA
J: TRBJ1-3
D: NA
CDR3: CASSGGGMRNTIYF
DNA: TGTGCCAGCAGCGGGGGGGGGATGCGAAACACCATATATTTT

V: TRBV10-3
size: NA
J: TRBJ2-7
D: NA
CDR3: CAISESNGFENEQYF
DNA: TGTGCCATCAGTGAGTCGAATGGTTTTGAGAACGAGCAGTACTTC

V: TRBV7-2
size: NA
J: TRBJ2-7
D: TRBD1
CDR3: CASSLVGQGGEQYF
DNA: TGTGCCAGCAGCTTAGTGGGACAGGGAGGCGAGCAGTACTTC

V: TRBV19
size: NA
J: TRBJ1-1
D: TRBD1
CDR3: CASSTRDRYTEAFF
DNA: TGTGCCAGTAGTACTCGGGACAGATACACTGAAGCTTTCTTT

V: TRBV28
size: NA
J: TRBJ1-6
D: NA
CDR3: CASSLLRDSTIALHF
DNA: TGTGCCAGCAGTTTACTCCGAGACAGTACAATCGCCCTCCACTTT

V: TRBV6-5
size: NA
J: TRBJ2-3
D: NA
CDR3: CASSLGWGETDTQYF
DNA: TGTGCCAGCAGTCTCGGGTGGGGGGAGACAGATACGCAGTATTTT

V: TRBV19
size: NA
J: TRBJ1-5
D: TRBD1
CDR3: CAGGQGNSNQPQHF
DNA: TGTGCCGGGGGACAGGGAAATAGCAATCAGCCCCAGCATTTT

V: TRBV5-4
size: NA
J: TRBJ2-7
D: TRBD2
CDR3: CASSFRMGGGATGEQYF
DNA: TGTGCCAGCAGCTTTAGGATGGGCGGGGGGGCTACGGGCGAGCAGTACTTC

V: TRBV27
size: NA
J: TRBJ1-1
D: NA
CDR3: CASRWGGGGPTEAFF
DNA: TGTGCCAGCAGGTGGGGGGGTGGGGGCCCCACTGAAGCTTTCTTT

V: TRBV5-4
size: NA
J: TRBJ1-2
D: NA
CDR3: CASSLQLGNKGYTF
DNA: TGTGCCAGCAGCTTGCAACTAGGTAATAAAGGCTACACCTTC

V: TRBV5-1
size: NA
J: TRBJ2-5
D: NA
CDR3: CASSLRGLQETQYF
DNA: TGCGCCAGCAGCTTGAGGGGACTGCAAGAGACCCAGTACTTC

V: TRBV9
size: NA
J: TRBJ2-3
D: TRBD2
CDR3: CASSVSGGGTDTQYF
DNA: TGTGCCAGCAGCGTCAGCGGGGGCGGCACAGATACGCAGTATTTT

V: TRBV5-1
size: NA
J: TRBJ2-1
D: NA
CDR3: CASSGRDTGTSGVNEQFF
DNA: TGCGCCAGCAGCGGCCGGGACACCGGGACCAGCGGGGTTAATGAGCAGTTCTTC

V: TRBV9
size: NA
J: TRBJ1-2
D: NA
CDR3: CASSVEGHPRNYGYTF
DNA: TGTGCCAGCAGCGTAGAAGGTCATCCGCGGAACTATGGCTACACCTTC

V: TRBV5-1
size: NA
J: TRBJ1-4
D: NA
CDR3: CASSSGSTNEKLFF
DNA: TGCGCCAGCAGCTCAGGATCAACTAATGAAAAACTGTTTTTT

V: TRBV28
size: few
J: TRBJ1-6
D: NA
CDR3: CASSPTHPNSPLHF
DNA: TGTGCCAGCAGCCCAACTCACCCGAATTCACCCCTCCACTTT